Following are 20 T cell receptor beta chains from one sample sequenced in a study of blood T cell repertoires in COVID-19. The table came from immunoSEQ multiplex PCR; TCRdb's copy has only in-frame clones and leaves some out. Of 80,000 to 95,000 clones in the sample, roughly 84% were seen once. The sequenced material came from peripheral blood. The source of these receptors is a human donor in a cohort sampled during active COVID-19.

This clone appeared once. J is TRBJ1-2 and V is TRBV2; D is possibly TRBD1 (5 bases). V was clipped by 5 bases and J by 4 bases, with 11 bases between them. The V gene's germline CDR1 is SNHLY and CDR2 FYNNEI. CDR3 length: 13 residues. The CDR3 reads CASSIGTPYGYTF. The CDR3 DNA follows: TGTGCCAGCAGTATCGGGACTCCCTATGGCTACACCTTC.

The chain is built from TRBV4-2 and TRBJ1-6; D is undetermined. The V and J ends lost 5 bases and 10 bases respectively, with 15 bases between them. CDR1 is LGHNA and CDR2 is YNFKEQ in the germline V gene. This CDR3 is built from 14 residues. The CDR3 nucleotides read TGTGCCAGCAGCACCGACATTGCAGGCTCACCCCTCCACTTT. Translated, it gives CASSTDIAGSPLHF.

The gene calls are TRBV5-1 and TRBJ2-3; TRBD1 matches 7 bases. The CDR3 is made up of 17 amino acids. Germline assignment: CDR1 SGHRS and CDR2 YFSETQ. V was clipped by 4 bases and J by 4 bases; unmatched bases: 15. CDR3 loop: CASSLARGTREPDTQYF. In DNA form, the CDR3 reads TGCGCCAGCAGCCTCGCCAGGGGGACAAGAGAGCCAGATACGCAGTATTTT.

V and J are TRBV11-1 and TRBJ2-5, with unresolved D. V lost 8 bases, J lost 1 base, and 5 bases lay in between. This CDR3 has 11 residues. Germline V gene lookup returns CDR1 SGHAT and CDR2 FQDESV (reference sequence). This CDR3 is CASLAQETQYF. For the CDR3, the DNA is TGTGCCAGCTTGGCCCAAGAGACCCAGTACTTC.

The CDR3 sequence: CAISEPGGEQYF. For the CDR3, the DNA is TGTGCCATCAGTGAACCGGGGGGGGAGCAGTACTTC. This chain connects TRBV10-3 to TRBJ2-7; 8 bases are shared with TRBD2. Trimming at V came to 3 bases and at J to 7 bases, leaving 2 bases not matched to a gene. Germline loops: CDR1 ENHRY, CDR2 SYGVKD. The CDR3 runs 12 residues.

The V call is TRBV9, the J call TRBJ1-2, with TRBD1 as a possible D gene (6 bases). Trimming took off 0 bases at V and 8 bases at J, with 11 bases between the two ends. The CDR3 has 13 residues. The germline V gene has CDR1 SGDLS and CDR2 YYNGEE. The CDR3 DNA reads as TGTGCCAGCAGCGTAGGTCCAGGGGACGGCTACACCTTC. Protein sequence: CASSVGPGDGYTF.

The J gene is TRBJ1-1, the V gene TRBV6-5, with 7 bases aligning to TRBD1. From germline, CDR1 is MNHEY and CDR2 SVGAGI. CDR3 size: 13 residues. The trim removed 2 bases at V and 4 bases at J, leaving 1 base unmatched. CDR3 nucleotides: TGTGCCAGCAGTTACAGGGGGCTCACTGAAGCTTTCTTT. Its protein product is CASSYRGLTEAFF.

J is TRBJ1-1 and V is TRBV9; a possible D gene is TRBD1 (6 bases). The V and J ends lost 4 bases and 4 bases respectively, with 14 bases between them. This CDR3 contains 14 residues. Germline CDR1 and CDR2: SGDLS and YYNGEE. As DNA, the CDR3 is TGTGCCAGCAGCCCTCTTCAAGGGGGCACTGAAGCTTTCTTT. Its protein is CASSPLQGGTEAFF. Filled out from reference TRBV9 and TRBJ1-1, the complete variable domain reads DSGVTQTPKHLITATGQRVTLRCSPRSGDLSVYWYQQSLDQGLQFLIQYYNGEERAKGNILERFSAQQFPDLHSELNLSSLELGDSALYFCASSPLQGGTEAFFGQGTRLTVV.

This clone turned up a few times. CDR3 region: CASSQDQRGPVYNEQFF. CDR3 sequence (DNA): TGTGCCAGCAGCCAAGACCAGCGGGGGCCCGTCTACAATGAGCAGTTCTTC. The J gene is TRBJ2-1, the V gene TRBV14; 8 nucleotides match TRBD2. Germline V lookup: CDR1 SGHDN, CDR2 FVKESK. The CDR3 consists of 17 residues. Trimming took 0 bases from V and 3 from J; bases not matched to a gene: 7.

The V call is TRBV6-6, the J call TRBJ2-7, with a weak D call TRBD2 (6 bases). Germline V gives CDR1 MNHNY, CDR2 SVGAGI (reference sequence). The CDR3 is made up of 13 amino acids. V lost 7 bases, J lost 2 bases, and 12 bases lay in between. The CDR3 DNA sequence: TGTGCCAGCACCTCGTCGGGGGCCTACGAGCAGTACTTC. As protein: CASTSSGAYEQYF.

V and J are TRBV3-1 (or the pseudogene TRBV3-2) and TRBJ2-3; no firm D call. The CDR3 contains 11 residues. Germline assignment: CDR1 LGHDT and CDR2 YNNKEL (reference sequence). Trimming stripped 1 base from V and 6 bases from J, with 2 bases between. CDR3 bases: TGTGCCAGCAGCCAAGCGGATACGCAGTATTTT. This sequence encodes CASSQADTQYF.

V usage is TRBV24-1 and J usage is TRBJ2-1, with a weak D call TRBD1 (5 bases). CDR3 length equals 13 residues. Germline values: CDR1 KGHDR, CDR2 SFDVKD. V shed 0 bases and J shed 9 bases, with 8 bases lying between them. CDR3 residues: CATSDLERGEQFF. The CDR3 DNA is TGTGCCACCAGTGATTTGGAAAGGGGTGAGCAGTTCTTC.

V gene TRBV7-2 combines with J gene TRBJ2-5, with 12 bases lining up with TRBD2. The ends lost 1 base at V and 10 bases at J; junction bases unmatched: 7. CDR1 and CDR2 from the germline V gene are SGHTA and FQGNSA. The CDR3 loop spans 15 amino acids. CDR3 DNA: TGTGCCAGCAGCTTAGTTTCGCTAGCGGGGGGGAACCAGTACTTC. Translating it yields CASSLVSLAGGNQYF.

This clone was counted between two and nine times. The same CDR3 also results from other DNA sequences found in this sample. The chain uses TRBV5-1 and TRBJ2-1; 11 bases match TRBD2. The CDR3 has 15 amino acids. Germline loops: CDR1 SGHRS, CDR2 YFSETQ. The V and J ends lost 2 bases and 4 bases, in that order; junction bases with no gene match: 2. The CDR3 DNA is TGCGCCAGCAGCTTTAGCGGGAGGGAATACAATGAGCAGTTCTTC. Its protein product is CASSFSGREYNEQFF.

The chain employs TRBV6-5 and TRBJ1-5; 7 positions match TRBD1. The CDR3 runs to 15 residues. The trim removed 4 bases at V and 2 bases at J, leaving 5 bases unmatched. Germline V CDR1 and CDR2: MNHEY, SVGAGI. CDR3 nucleotide sequence: TGTGCCAGCAGTTCCGGGACAGCTGGCAATCAGCCCCAGCATTTT. Its translation: CASSSGTAGNQPQHF.

This rearrangement joins TRBV4-1 to TRBJ2-7; 10 bases align to TRBD1. J lost 3 bases, V lost 2 bases, and 1 base had no gene match. The CDR3 totals 14 residues. CDR1 is MGHRA, CDR2 YSYEKL, per germline. The CDR3 reads CASSQWTGGYEQYF. The CDR3 DNA sequence: TGCGCCAGCAGCCAATGGACAGGGGGCTACGAGCAGTACTTC.

The chain links TRBV7-9 to TRBJ2-7, with 7 nucleotides matching TRBD1. The ends lost 5 bases at V and 1 base at J; junction bases unmatched: 8. Germline V lookup: CDR1 SEHNR, CDR2 FQNEAQ (reference sequence). This CDR3 has 15 residues. For the CDR3, the DNA is TGTGCCAGCAGCAAGACAGGGAGAGGATCCTACGAGCAGTACTTC. It yields the protein CASSKTGRGSYEQYF.

The chain uses TRBV4-2 and TRBJ2-7, with 8 bases that match TRBD2. Germline assignment: CDR1 LGHNA and CDR2 YNFKEQ. V lost 0 bases, J lost 6 bases, and 4 bases stayed unmatched. The length of the CDR3 is 14 residues. CDR3 in DNA: TGTGCCAGCAGCCAAGAGAGGCTAGCGGGCGAGCAGTACTTC. Protein sequence: CASSQERLAGEQYF.

The chain combines TRBV5-1 with TRBJ2-5; 8 bases line up with TRBD2. From germline, CDR1 is SGHRS and CDR2 YFSETQ. This CDR3 has 14 amino acids. Losses at the gene ends were 4 bases for V and 4 bases for J; bases not matched to a gene: 6. In DNA, the CDR3 is TGCGCCAGCAGCCCCGGGGGGGGCAGAGAGACCCAGTACTTC. Protein product: CASSPGGGRETQYF.

The gene calls are TRBV7-9 and TRBJ2-1; TRBD1 aligns across 8 bases. Trimming removed 4 bases from V and 6 bases from J; junction bases left unmatched: 8. Germline CDR1 SEHNR, CDR2 FQNEAQ (reference sequence). The CDR3 sequence is 15 residues long. Here the CDR3 DNA reads TGTGCCAGCAGCTCCCAGGGGGCGGTATTCAATGAGCAGTTCTTC. Protein sequence: CASSSQGAVFNEQFF.